The 18 T cell receptor beta chains below all came from one sample that was sequenced in a study of human T cells and chemical hapten exposure. TCRdb passed the RACE reads through MiXCR, listing each CDR3 protein once. This sample has approximately 90,000 distinct CDR3 sequences, with around an eighth found just once. The time point denotes: patch test 1, 2 weeks after DPC sensitization. The treatment here: therapeutic diphenylcyclopropenone sensitization with weekly scalp DPC. The specimen comprised whole blood, sampled in connection with sensitization to the hapten diphenylcyclopropenone (DPC). The origin of the receptors is a woman between 40 and 50 years old with alopecia areata. Some clones in this sample may be carry-over from other donors' samples.

This clonotype occurred a few times. This sequence joins TRBV6-2 or TRBV6-3 and TRBJ2-7; D is unclear. This CDR3 region has 12 residues. V lost 2 bases and J 5 bases, leaving 7 bases between the germline ends. Germline loops: CDR1 MNHEY, CDR2 SVGEGT. The CDR3 sequence is CASSYVGDEQYF. The CDR3 DNA follows: TGTGCCAGCAGTTACGTGGGTGACGAGCAGTACTTC.

J is TRBJ2-2 and V is TRBV29-1; D perhaps matches TRBD1 (6 bases). This CDR3 region has 14 residues. Germline assignment: CDR1 SQVTM and CDR2 ANQGSEA. V gave up 7 bases and J gave up 2 bases, with 14 bases separating them. In DNA form, the CDR3 reads TGCAGCGCCCCAAGGGACACCAACACCGGGGAGCTGTTTTTT. Translating it yields CSAPRDTNTGELFF.

V and J are TRBV20-1 and TRBJ2-3; possibly TRBD1 for D (6 bases). CDR1 is DFQATT and CDR2 is SNEGSKA in the germline V gene (reference sequence). The CDR3 is made up of 13 amino acids. Trimming left V 6 bases short and J 7 bases short, with 17 bases between. CDR3 amino acids: CSADRDTGNTQYF. CDR3 bases: TGCAGTGCGGACAGAGACACTGGAAATACGCAGTATTTT.

This clonotype was counted ten times or more. The gene calls are TRBV29-1 and TRBJ2-7, with D tentatively TRBD2 (6 bases). Deletions cut 4 bases from V and 0 bases from J, with 10 bases between. The CDR3 has 13 residues. The germline gives CDR1 SQVTM, CDR2 ANQGSEA. The CDR3 loop is CSVGAGSSYEQYF. The CDR3, as DNA: TGCAGCGTTGGGGCCGGGAGCTCCTACGAGCAGTACTTC.

This clonotype has more than one count but fewer than ten. This chain uses TRBV28 with TRBJ2-7; D gene unclear. Trimming stripped 2 bases from V and 3 bases from J, with 8 bases between. Germline loops: CDR1 MDHEN, CDR2 SYDVKM. This CDR3 is built from 13 residues. The CDR3 DNA reads TGTGCCAGCAGTTTAGCCCTAAGCTACGAGCAGTACTTC. This sequence encodes CASSLALSYEQYF.

The V gene is TRBV29-1, the J gene TRBJ2-1; 9 nucleotides line up with TRBD1. The CDR3 runs to 13 residues. The germline CDR1 and CDR2 sequences are SQVTM and ANQGSEA. The junction had 10 bases not matched to a gene; V was cut back by 7 bases and J by 9 bases. CDR3 loop: CSAGQGRAFEQFF. CDR3 bases: TGCAGCGCCGGACAGGGGAGGGCATTTGAGCAGTTCTTC.

This clonotype was counted at least ten times. The chain employs TRBV6-2 or TRBV6-3 and TRBJ2-3; D is unclear. Trimming left V 0 bases short and J 3 bases short, with 10 bases between. This CDR3 comprises 15 residues. Germline CDR1 is MNHEY and CDR2 is SVGEGT. The CDR3: CASSYSDRSTDTQYF. The CDR3 nucleotides read TGTGCCAGCAGTTACTCGGATCGTAGTACAGATACGCAGTATTTT.

The chain has TRBV5-1 and TRBJ1-5; 7 bases are a match to TRBD1. CDR1 is SGHRS, CDR2 YFSETQ, per germline. Trimming cost V 5 bases and J 4 bases; bases outside gene matches: 9. The CDR3 covers 15 residues. CDR3 sequence reads: CASSTGDLANQPQHF. The CDR3 DNA reads TGCGCCAGCAGTACAGGGGATCTAGCAAATCAGCCCCAGCATTTT. Supplemented by reference TRBV5-1 and TRBJ1-5, the full variable domain reads KAGVTQTPRYLIKTRGQQVTLSCSPISGHRSVSWYQQTPGQGLQFLFEYFSETQRNKGNFPGRFSGRQFSNSRSEMNVSTLELGDSALYLCASSTGDLANQPQHFGDGTRLSIL.

This clonotype has more than one count but fewer than ten. The CDR3 DNA reads TGTGCCAGCACCTCAGGGGGCGGGATCAAAGGCTACACCTTC. It codes for CASTSGGGIKGYTF. The chain links TRBV12-3 or TRBV12-4 to TRBJ1-2; 8 nucleotides match TRBD1. J was trimmed by 8 bases and V by 7 bases; bases with no gene match: 12. CDR3 length: 14 residues.

This clonotype was recorded at least ten times. The chain has TRBV18 and TRBJ2-1; D unclear. Looked up from germline, CDR1 is KGHSH and CDR2 is LQKENI. The length of the CDR3 is 16 residues. Deletions cut 3 bases from V and 6 bases from J, with 18 bases between. The DNA for the CDR3 is TGTGCCAGCTCACCGTCCGACGGGTACCTTGCCAATGAGCAGTTCTTC. Protein product: CASSPSDGYLANEQFF.

This clonotype was counted many times. The chain employs TRBV23-1 and TRBJ2-5, with 7 bases lining up with TRBD1. TRBV23-1 is an ORF, and what it does is uncertain. The CDR3 runs 17 residues. V lost 4 bases, J lost 3 bases, and 14 bases stayed unmatched. CDR3 in DNA: TGCGCCAGCAGTCTCCCCCCCCGCGCAGGGGGAAAAGAGACCCAGTACTTC. Translated: CASSLPPRAGGKETQYF.

This clonotype was detected many times. V is TRBV18 and J is TRBJ1-1; maybe TRBD1 (5 bases). The CDR3 runs 13 residues. Germline lookup yields CDR1 KGHSH and CDR2 LQKENI. V was pared by 5 bases and J by 1 base, with 8 bases between. The chain's CDR3 is CASSSGENTEAFF. CDR3 coding DNA: TGTGCCAGCTCATCGGGGGAGAACACTGAAGCTTTCTTT. The entire variable domain, with the rest obtained from reference TRBV18 and TRBJ1-1, is as follows: NAGVMQNPRHLVRRRGQEARLRCSPMKGHSHVYWYRQLPEEGLKFMVYLQKENIIDESGMPKERFSAEFPKEGPSILRIQQVVRGDSAAYFCASSSGENTEAFFGQGTRLTVV.

This clonotype was recorded many times. The chain has TRBV2 and TRBJ2-7; 9 bases map to TRBD2. This CDR3 comprises 15 residues. With 5 bases clipped from V and 3 bases from J, the junction kept 8 bases outside the gene matches. Germline V gene sequence: CDR1 SNHLY, CDR2 FYNNEI. In DNA form, the CDR3 reads TGTGCCAGCAGTCTAGTTAGCGGGGGCGGCTACGAGCAGTACTTC. Its translation: CASSLVSGGGYEQYF.

This clonotype was seen more than once but under ten times. This chain connects TRBV5-1 to TRBJ2-7; D unresolved. CDR1 is SGHRS and CDR2 is YFSETQ in the germline V gene. The V end was cut by 0 bases, the J end by 0 bases, with 10 bases between. This CDR3 contains 15 residues. Written as DNA, the CDR3 is TGCGCCAGCAGCTTGGGGGCGCGAATCTCCTACGAGCAGTACTTC. Protein: CASSLGARISYEQYF.

The table lists this clonotype with many counts. The rearrangement uses TRBV4-3 and TRBJ2-6; the D gene is possibly TRBD1 (6 bases). The CDR3 loop spans 15 amino acids. The V end was cut by 9 bases, the J end by 0 bases, with 12 bases between. Germline V CDR1 and CDR2: LGHNA, YSLEER. The CDR3 DNA reads as TGCGCCAGTACCCTAGGGGGCTCTGGGGCCAACGTCCTGACTTTC. Translating it yields CASTLGGSGANVLTF.

This clonotype has more than one count but fewer than ten. The CDR3 sequence: CASSPTGGLYEQYF. CDR3 bases: TGTGCCAGCAGCCCGACCGGGGGCCTCTACGAGCAGTACTTC. V and J are TRBV7-9 and TRBJ2-7; D tentatively fits TRBD1 or TRBD2 (6 bases each). The CDR3 sequence is 14 residues long. The germline V gene encodes CDR1 SEHNR and CDR2 FQNEAQ (reference sequence). With 5 bases removed from V and 3 bases from J, the gap between germline ends came to 14 bases.

For the CDR3, the DNA is TGTGCCAGCAGCCGCAGGACAGGAATCCAAGAGACCCAGTACTTC. It is translated as CASSRRTGIQETQYF. V usage is TRBV11-2 and J usage is TRBJ2-5; 7 bases agree with TRBD1. V dropped 5 bases and J dropped 1; count of bases not matched to a gene: 7. The germline V gene has CDR1 SGHAT and CDR2 FQNNGV. This CDR3 is built from 15 residues.

The chain is built from TRBV29-1 and TRBJ1-1, with 7 bases that match TRBD1. The V segment lost 6 bases and the J segment 3 bases; nucleotides outside the gene matches: 7. The CDR3 extends over 13 amino acids. CDR1 and CDR2 (germline): SQVTM, ANQGSEA. The CDR3 DNA is TGCAGCGTGGTGACAGGGCTGGACACTGAAGCTTTCTTT. Amino acids: CSVVTGLDTEAFF.